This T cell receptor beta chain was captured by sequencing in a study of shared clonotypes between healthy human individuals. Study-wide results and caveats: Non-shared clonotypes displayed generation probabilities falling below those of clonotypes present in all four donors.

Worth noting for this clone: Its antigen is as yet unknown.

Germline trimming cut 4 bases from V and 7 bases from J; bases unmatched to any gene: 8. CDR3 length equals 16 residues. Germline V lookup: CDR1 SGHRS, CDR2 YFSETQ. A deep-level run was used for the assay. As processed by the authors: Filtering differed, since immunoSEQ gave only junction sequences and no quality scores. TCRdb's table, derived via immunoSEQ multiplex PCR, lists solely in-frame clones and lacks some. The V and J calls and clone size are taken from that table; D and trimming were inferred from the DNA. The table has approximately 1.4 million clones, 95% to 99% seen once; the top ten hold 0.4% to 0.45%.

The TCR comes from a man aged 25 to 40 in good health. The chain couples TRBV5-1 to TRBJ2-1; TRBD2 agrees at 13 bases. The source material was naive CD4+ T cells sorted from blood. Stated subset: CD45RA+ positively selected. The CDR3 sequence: CASSPRTSGSINEQFF. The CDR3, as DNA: TGCGCCAGCAGCCCTAGGACTAGCGGGAGTATAAATGAGCAGTTCTTC.